This TCR beta chain appears in the sequencing data of a study of CD4 T cells in relation to SARS-CoV-2 and coronaviruses (dated by TCRdb to the early 2020s). Describing the broader study: Shared crossreactive spike epitopes were mapped to their HLA restriction using patient-derived lymphoblastoid cell lines. At the level of individual TCR clonotypes, the study evaluated whether memory CD4+ T cells crossreact between the spike proteins of SARS-CoV-2 and those of common cold coronaviruses. The Adaptive Biotechnologies TCR-sequencing kit was used to sequence samples from three pre-COVID donors and the naive versus memory experiments, while other data came from Illumina-based sequencing. A different TCR-beta assay, based on Illumina, was used to sequence expansion assays from other donors in the study. What the work shows at the level of the full study, not this receptor alone: Roughly 65% of donors had memory CD4+ clonotypes that crossrecognized SARS-CoV-2 and at least one common cold coronavirus spike. The study was limited by small numbers of patients and tested TCRs. Crossreactive clones showed significantly weaker SARS-CoV-2-driven expansion than monoreactive clones, consistent with antigenic imprinting. Because the crossreactivity analysis focused on spike protein, crossreactivity against other viral proteins was not assessed. Because no donor provided both pre-pandemic and post-infection samples, tracing the source of pre-existing responses was limited. Sequencing naive versus memory cells indicated that the assay picks up memory recall responses, not primary responses primed during culture.

Uncultured naive and memory CD4+ T cell DNA received deep-resolution immunoSEQ TCR-beta sequencing. The original methods were these. During preprocessing, nonproductive sequences were removed, as were CDR3s that did not start with C, did not end with F or W, or were shorter than 7 amino acids. Cultured and uncultured naive and memory CD4+ repertoires were searched for previously identified spike- and CEF-reactive CDR3s. CDR3 homology was quantified as pairwise Levenshtein distance, calculated with the stringdist R package after three terminal residues were trimmed from each end. This immuneACCESS table, as held by TCRdb, lists in-frame sequences with V and J called but not all clones. Of the missing ones, under half trace to an unresolved V gene in checked studies; the others have no known cause. V and J calls and clone size are those listed in that table; D and trimming were worked out from the DNA. Present in this sample are 50,000 to 70,000 clones, 87% of which were seen just once. The ten top clones hold over 1.5% of the sample.

CD4+ T cells from unexposed donors were collected before the COVID-19 pandemic (2011-2018). To separate naive from memory CD4+ T cells, cryopreserved PBMCs first underwent CD4 enrichment and then EasySep naive CD4+ T cell enrichment. Leukapheresis product for the unexposed donors was bought commercially. Ficoll-Paque PLUS gradient centrifugation was used to isolate PBMCs from leukapheresis product or whole blood. PBMCs were either cryopreserved at -140 degrees C or used fresh in the expansion assay. The QIAamp Micro DNA Kit was used to extract genomic DNA from the CD4+ T cells. On this clone itself: It lacks a known antigen. Per-base qualities were not stored, and no clone one base away is much larger.

Reading from cysteine to phenylalanine, the CDR3 counts 13 amino acids. Of all the DNA, just the CDR3 is kept, 39 bases in frame from base 1. CDR1 and CDR2 are read off the germline V gene as SNHLY and FYNNEI. The trim is 7 bases for V and 6 bases for J, with a gap of 12 bases between the germline ends. The source of this sequence is a human donor in good health. Specimen: memory CD4+ T cells from PBMCs. The cell subset or site label corresponds to: memory (non-naive) CD4+ T cells. Rearrangement joined TRBV2 to TRBJ2-2; the D gene may be TRBD1 or TRBD2, since each aligns over 5 bases. The CDR3 here reads CASTPRGAGELFF. The DNA reads as follows: TGTGCCAGCACCCCAAGGGGAGCCGGGGAGCTGTTTTTT.